The rows below give T cell receptor beta chains drawn from one sample of a study of post-analysis software for immune sequencing data. TCRdb re-analysed the PCR reads in MiXCR, keeping a single row per CDR3 protein. This table has hundreds of thousands of distinct CDR3 sequences, around 44% appearing once. The source material was blood. The receptors were sampled from a girl between 5 and 17 years old with multiple sclerosis. Each CDR3 is given with its conserved first and last residue. D genes are given only for firm matches. Rows give clone size only sometimes, using once, few, many, or a class for an expanded clone.

size,D,V,J,CDR3,DNA
-,-,TRBV11-3,TRBJ2-7,CANSWGFGSNEQYF,TGTGCCAACAGCTGGGGATTCGGGAGCAACGAGCAGTACTTC
-,-,TRBV20-1,TRBJ2-1,CSAIEPRRNNEQFF,TGCAGTGCTATCGAACCACGGAGGAACAATGAGCAGTTCTTC
-,-,TRBV18,TRBJ2-5,CASSPPQQWYQETQYF,TGTGCCAGCTCACCACCGCAACAGTGGTACCAAGAGACCCAGTACTTC
few,TRBD2,TRBV12-3/TRBV12-4,TRBJ2-5,CASTKRGGQETQYF,TGTGCCAGCACCAAGCGGGGGGGCCAAGAGACCCAGTACTTC
-,-,TRBV3-1,TRBJ1-2,CASSHGSGSGYTF,TGTGCCAGCAGCCATGGTAGCGGGTCAGGCTACACCTTC
-,TRBD1,TRBV20-1,TRBJ1-6,CSARDSDRSNSPLHF,TGCAGTGCTAGAGATTCGGACAGGAGTAATTCACCCCTCCACTTT
few,TRBD1,TRBV5-5,TRBJ1-2,CASSSGQAAYGYTF,TGTGCCAGCAGCTCAGGACAGGCTGCCTATGGCTACACCTTC
-,TRBD1,TRBV7-9,TRBJ1-1,CASSLAGQGFMNTEAFF,TGTGCCAGCAGCTTAGCGGGACAGGGCTTCATGAACACTGAGGCTTTCTTT
-,-,TRBV10-2,TRBJ1-3,CASCREVVENTIYF,TGCGCCAGCTGTAGGGAGGTTGTGGAAAACACCATATATTTT
-,TRBD1,TRBV12-3/TRBV12-4,TRBJ1-2,CASSLDLGQGMDGYTF,TGTGCCAGCAGTTTAGACTTGGGACAGGGGATGGATGGCTACACCTTC
-,TRBD1,TRBV6-2/TRBV6-3,TRBJ2-1,CATAPDREVYEQFF,TGTGCCACGGCCCCGGACAGGGAGGTCTATGAGCAGTTCTTC